These 32 T cell receptor beta chains were all obtained from the same sample, sequenced in a study of cytomegalovirus exposure and HLA in healthy donors. In the PCR, 60 Vbeta and 13 Jbeta primers were used. The method was immunoSEQ multiplex PCR; TCRdb's version includes in-frame clones alone and lacks a portion of them. The sample records under 150,000 clones, 65% to 90% being singletons. Material: PBMCs. The origin of the receptors is a man between 45 and 60 years old in good health and CMV-seronegative.

This chain connects TRBV6-5 to TRBJ2-3; maybe TRBD1 (6 bases). Trimming shortened V by 0 bases and J by 6 bases, and 10 bases separated the two germline ends. The CDR3 runs to 14 residues. Germline V gene lookup returns CDR1 MNHEY and CDR2 SVGAGI. For the CDR3, the DNA is TGTGCCAGCAGTTACTCGAGACAGGCGGATACGCAGTATTTT. Translation: CASSYSRQADTQYF.

This clone showed up just once. The V call is TRBV5-1, the J call TRBJ2-7, with 11 bases that match TRBD2. Germline-derived CDR1 and CDR2 are SGHRS and YFSETQ. The CDR3 totals 16 residues. Germline trimming cut 4 bases from V and 1 base from J; bases unmatched to any gene: 7. CDR3 coding DNA: TGCGCCAGCAGCAGGTCCGGGACTAGCGGATCCTACGAGCAGTACTTC. Protein product: CASSRSGTSGSYEQYF.

As concerns this clone: The same CDR3 also results from other DNA sequences found in this sample. The chain has TRBV30 and TRBJ1-1; D not resolved. The CDR3 sequence is 11 residues long. Germline V gene lookup returns CDR1 GTSNPN and CDR2 SVGIG (reference sequence). V gave up 2 bases and J gave up 2 bases, with 3 bases separating them. CDR3: CAWSLNTEAFF. In nucleotides, the CDR3 is TGTGCCTGGAGTCTTAACACTGAAGCTTTCTTT.

The V gene is TRBV9, the J gene TRBJ1-6; 10 nucleotides line up with TRBD1. V lost 2 bases to trimming and J lost 10 bases; unmatched junction nucleotides: 3. The CDR3 spans 14 residues. Germline V lookup: CDR1 SGDLS, CDR2 YYNGEE. This chain's CDR3 is CASSVGTGESPLHF. The CDR3 bases are TGTGCCAGCAGCGTCGGGACAGGGGAATCACCCCTCCACTTT.

The V and J genes are TRBV6-4 and TRBJ2-7; the D gene is possibly TRBD1 (5 bases). The V end lost 2 bases, the J end lost 5 bases, and 19 bases lay between the germline ends. Germline V lookup: CDR1 MRHNA, CDR2 SNTAGT. The CDR3 covers 16 residues. Here the CDR3 DNA reads TGTGCCAGCAGTGACCTGGTGACAGTCTCTCGGGACGAGCAGTACTTC. Protein sequence: CASSDLVTVSRDEQYF.

This clone was counted a single time. V and J are TRBV2 and TRBJ2-1; 8 nucleotides align to TRBD1. This CDR3 spans 15 amino acids. Germline values: CDR1 SNHLY, CDR2 FYNNEI. The ends lost 5 bases at V and 5 bases at J; junction bases unmatched: 8. In nucleotides, the CDR3 is TGTGCCAGCAGTTCCGACAGGGGTAGCCACAATGAGCAGTTCTTC. Translated: CASSSDRGSHNEQFF.

The DNA of the CDR3 is TGTGCCAGCAGCTTGGCAGGGGGAGATTTAGCAGATACGCAGTATTTT. The encoded protein is CASSLAGGDLADTQYF. The rearrangement links TRBV5-4 to TRBJ2-3, with 7 bases identical to TRBD1. After removal of 0 bases from V and 4 bases from J, the junction contained 8 bases not matched to a gene. The length of the CDR3 is 16 residues. Germline V CDR1 and CDR2: SGHNT, YYREEE (reference sequence). Complete variable domain (other parts from reference TRBV5-4 and TRBJ2-3): ETGVTQSPTHLIKTRGQQVTLRCSSQSGHNTVSWYQQALGQGPQFIFQYYREEENGRGNFPPRFSGLQFPNYSSELNVNALELDDSALYLCASSLAGGDLADTQYFGPGTRLTVL.

This rearrangement joins TRBV25-1 to TRBJ1-1, with D possibly being TRBD1 (6 bases). Trimming stripped 6 bases from V and 4 bases from J, with 15 bases between. Germline V gene data show CDR1 as MGHDK and CDR2 as SYGVNS. This CDR3 has 14 amino acids. The CDR3 bases are TGTGCCAGCAGAGACGGGGGGCTCGGCACTGAAGCTTTCTTT. It specifies CASRDGGLGTEAFF.

This chain joins TRBV9 and TRBJ1-4, with D possibly matching TRBD1 (5 bases). Looked up from germline, CDR1 is SGDLS and CDR2 is YYNGEE. The CDR3 spans 17 residues. Trimming left V 4 bases short and J 2 bases short, with 18 bases between. CDR3 amino acids: CASSPVGDRTTNEKLFF. Here the CDR3 DNA reads TGTGCCAGCAGCCCGGTAGGGGATCGTACGACTAATGAAAAACTGTTTTTT.

V and J are TRBV5-6 and TRBJ2-5; tentatively, D is TRBD1 (6 bases). Germline CDR1 is SGHDT and CDR2 is YYEEEE. V was trimmed by 2 bases and J by 4 bases, leaving 15 bases between them. CDR3 length: 15 amino acids. CDR3 region: CASSFEQGPGETQYF. CDR3 in DNA: TGTGCCAGCAGCTTCGAACAGGGTCCGGGAGAGACCCAGTACTTC. The entire variable domain, with the rest obtained from reference TRBV5-6 and TRBJ2-5, is as follows: DAGVTQSPTHLIKTRGQQVTLRCSPKSGHDTVSWYQQALGQGPQFIFQYYEEEERQRGNFPDRFSGHQFPNYSSELNVNALLLGDSALYLCASSFEQGPGETQYFGPGTRLLVL.

The chain links TRBV5-1 to TRBJ2-2; TRBD1 matches 8 bases. CDR3 length equals 15 residues. Trimming cost V 6 bases and J 4 bases; bases outside gene matches: 8. CDR1 is SGHRS and CDR2 is YFSETQ in the germline V gene. The CDR3 is CASTPGQVTTGELFF. CDR3 sequence (DNA): TGCGCCAGCACCCCGGGACAGGTGACCACCGGGGAGCTGTTTTTT.

This rearrangement joins TRBV2 to TRBJ2-7, with D possibly matching TRBD1 (6 bases). The V gene lost 7 bases and the J gene lost 5 bases, with 12 bases spanning the gap. Looked up from germline, CDR1 is SNHLY and CDR2 is FYNNEI. The CDR3 spans 12 residues. CDR3 residues: CASNSGTNEQYF. The CDR3 DNA reads TGTGCCAGCAATTCGGGGACAAACGAGCAGTACTTC.

The genes are TRBV5-1 and TRBJ1-1; D call uncertain. The CDR3 runs 16 residues. The germline V and J ends were trimmed by 4 bases and 0 bases, with 16 bases remaining between them. In germline, CDR1 is SGHRS, CDR2 YFSETQ. CDR3 loop: CASSLTWEPLNTEAFF. Written as DNA, the CDR3 is TGCGCCAGCAGCCTAACTTGGGAGCCTTTGAACACTGAAGCTTTCTTT.

This rearrangement joins TRBV29-1 to TRBJ2-3, with D tentatively TRBD1 (5 bases). Trimming took 4 bases from V and 5 from J, leaving 16 bases between them. This CDR3 spans 14 amino acids. Looked up from germline, CDR1 is SQVTM and CDR2 is ANQGSEA. The CDR3 sequence: CSVVYLGVGDTQYF. CDR3 DNA sequence: TGCAGCGTTGTTTATTTAGGGGTCGGAGATACGCAGTATTTT.

J is TRBJ1-2 and V is TRBV2; 10 nucleotides match TRBD1. The CDR3 length is 15 residues. V trimming: 7 bases; J trimming: 1 base; junction bases outside the gene matches: 6. Germline CDR1 SNHLY, CDR2 FYNNEI. The CDR3 DNA reads as TGTGCCAGCAAGGTTGGGACAGGGGTTAACTATGGCTACACCTTC. Residues: CASKVGTGVNYGYTF.

This clone turned up a few times. The J gene is TRBJ2-6, the V gene TRBV6-9, with 7 bases matching TRBD1. The CDR3 sequence is 16 residues long. Germline-derived CDR1 and CDR2 are MNHGY and SVAAGI. Germline trimming cut 10 bases from V and 0 bases from J; bases unmatched to any gene: 9. The CDR3 DNA is TGTGCCACAACGGGACAGCCAAGCTCTGGGGCCAACGTCCTGACTTTC. It yields the protein CATTGQPSSGANVLTF.

The J gene is TRBJ1-5, the V gene TRBV2, with D hard to call. Germline V lookup: CDR1 SNHLY, CDR2 FYNNEI. This CDR3 has 13 residues. V shed 2 bases and J shed 2 bases, with 4 bases lying between them. For the CDR3, the DNA is TGTGCCAGCAGTGAACAGGGCAATCAGCCCCAGCATTTT. Translating gives CASSEQGNQPQHF. The full variable domain, its missing parts supplied by reference TRBV2 and TRBJ1-5, is EPEVTQTPSHQVTQMGQEVILRCVPISNHLYFYWYRQILGQKVEFLVSFYNNEISEKSEIFDDQFSVERPDGSNFTLKIRSTKLEDSAMYFCASSEQGNQPQHFGDGTRLSIL.

The rearrangement joins TRBV6-5 to TRBJ1-2; the D gene is possibly TRBD1 (6 bases). The length of the CDR3 is 15 residues. The V end was cut by 2 bases, the J end by 7 bases, with 17 bases between. Germline V gene sequence: CDR1 MNHEY, CDR2 SVGAGI. CDR3 in amino acids: CASSYIAGAMAGYTF. The DNA for the CDR3 is TGTGCCAGCAGTTACATCGCGGGGGCGATGGCTGGCTACACCTTC.

The J gene is TRBJ1-1, the V gene TRBV6-1, with D hard to call. The germline V and J ends were trimmed by 1 base and 11 bases, with 14 bases remaining between them. CDR3 length: 13 residues. Germline V CDR1 and CDR2: MNHNS, SASEGT. In DNA form, the CDR3 reads TGTGCCAGCAGTGAAGACTCCCTACTGTTTGCTTTCTTT. Its translation: CASSEDSLLFAFF.

This clone was detected once. V is TRBV7-8 and J is TRBJ2-3, with D hard to call. The CDR3 covers 17 residues. CDR1 and CDR2 (germline): SGHVS, FQNEAQ. V lost 4 bases, J lost 0 bases, and 17 bases lay in between. The CDR3 nucleotides are TGTGCCAGCAGCTCCACACCCGACACGTCTAGCACAGATACGCAGTATTTT. Translation: CASSSTPDTSSTDTQYF. The variable domain in full, completed from reference TRBV7-8 and TRBJ2-3, reads GAGVSQSPRYKVAKRGQDVALRCDPISGHVSLFWYQQALGQGPEFLTYFQNEAQLDKSGLPSDRFFAERPEGSVSTLKIQRTQQEDSAVYLCASSSTPDTSSTDTQYFGPGTRLTVL.

V gene TRBV10-3 combines with J gene TRBJ1-6; D remains unclear. The V gene lost 8 bases and the J gene lost 0 bases, with 5 bases spanning the gap. In germline, CDR1 is ENHRY, CDR2 SYGVKD. CDR3 length equals 13 residues. CDR3 residues: CAIAGSYNSPLHF. CDR3 DNA sequence: TGTGCCATCGCCGGCTCCTATAATTCACCCCTCCACTTT.

The chain uses TRBV9 and TRBJ1-1; D gene ambiguous. V was shortened by 0 bases and J by 5 bases, with 8 bases between the two germline ends. From germline, CDR1 is SGDLS and CDR2 YYNGEE. The CDR3 has 13 amino acids. The CDR3 nucleotides read TGTGCCAGCAGCGTAGGTGCGGGAACTGAAGCTTTCTTT. It specifies CASSVGAGTEAFF. The full variable domain, in which reference TRBV9 and TRBJ1-1 provide the parts outside the CDR3, is DSGVTQTPKHLITATGQRVTLRCSPRSGDLSVYWYQQSLDQGLQFLIQYYNGEERAKGNILERFSAQQFPDLHSELNLSSLELGDSALYFCASSVGAGTEAFFGQGTRLTVV.

This chain connects TRBV19 to TRBJ1-5; TRBD1 is a possible D gene (5 bases). Trimming pared 9 bases from V and 2 bases from J, leaving 17 bases between. This CDR3 is 15 amino acids long. Looked up from germline, CDR1 is LNHDA and CDR2 is SQIVND (reference sequence). The CDR3 reads CASLPGGRGNQPQHF. The CDR3 DNA reads TGTGCCAGCCTACCCGGGGGAAGGGGCAATCAGCCCCAGCATTTT.

The chain couples TRBV30 to TRBJ2-2; TRBD2 agrees at 12 bases. Germline CDR1 is GTSNPN and CDR2 is SVGIG (reference sequence). V gave up 5 bases and J gave up 6 bases; unmatched junction bases: 4. The CDR3 loop spans 14 amino acids. CDR3 nucleotide sequence: TGTGCCTGGTCTAGCGGGGGGGCCCCCGGGGAGCTGTTTTTT. This encodes CAWSSGGAPGELFF.

The chain links TRBV9 to TRBJ2-2, with 7 bases matching TRBD1. V shed 3 bases and J 6 bases; nucleotides not matched to a gene: 11. Germline V gene sequence: CDR1 SGDLS, CDR2 YYNGEE. CDR3 size: 16 residues. CDR3 sequence reads: CASSAFQGVGAGELFF. In DNA form, the CDR3 reads TGTGCCAGCAGCGCCTTCCAGGGGGTCGGGGCCGGGGAGCTGTTTTTT. Combining the CDR3 with reference TRBV9 and TRBJ2-2 gives the whole variable domain DSGVTQTPKHLITATGQRVTLRCSPRSGDLSVYWYQQSLDQGLQFLIQYYNGEERAKGNILERFSAQQFPDLHSELNLSSLELGDSALYFCASSAFQGVGAGELFFGEGSRLTVL.

This chain uses TRBV28 with TRBJ2-7, with D perhaps TRBD2 (5 bases). CDR1 is MDHEN and CDR2 is SYDVKM in the germline V gene. This CDR3 spans 12 amino acids. With 3 bases removed from V and 4 bases from J, the gap between germline ends came to 7 bases. Here the CDR3 DNA reads TGTGCCAGCAGTTTTTCGGGGTACGAGCAGTACTTC. This encodes CASSFSGYEQYF.

V gene TRBV28 combines with J gene TRBJ2-7, with 8 bases that match TRBD1. Germline V lookup: CDR1 MDHEN, CDR2 SYDVKM. V was pared by 5 bases and J by 2 bases, with 8 bases of the junction left unmatched. The CDR3 length is 15 residues. The CDR3 loop is CASSTVHRGTYEQYF. In DNA, the CDR3 is TGTGCCAGCAGTACCGTTCACAGGGGGACCTACGAGCAGTACTTC.

J is TRBJ2-2 and V is TRBV29-1, with 7 bases lining up with TRBD1. The CDR3 length is 14 residues. CDR1 SQVTM and CDR2 ANQGSEA come from the germline V gene. The trim removed 3 bases at V and 6 bases at J, leaving 7 bases unmatched. The CDR3 bases are TGCAGCGTTGATTCGACAGGGATGGCCGGGGAGCTGTTTTTT. Amino acids: CSVDSTGMAGELFF.

The chain uses TRBV29-1 and TRBJ1-1; D uncertain. The ends were cut back, 6 bases at V and 4 bases at J, with 18 bases in the middle. The CDR3 contains 14 residues. Germline V CDR1 and CDR2: SQVTM, ANQGSEA. The CDR3 DNA reads as TGCAGCGTCCCGAGGCGGGGAGGGATCACTGAAGCTTTCTTT. The encoded protein is CSVPRRGGITEAFF.

This clone is a singleton in its sample. The V and J genes are TRBV27 and TRBJ1-4; D might be TRBD1 (5 bases). This CDR3 is 14 amino acids long. Deletions cut 3 bases from V and 3 bases from J, with 8 bases between. The V gene's germline CDR1 is MNHEY and CDR2 SMNVEV (reference sequence). As DNA, the CDR3 is TGTGCCAGCAGTTTGGGGGGTGCTAATGAAAAACTGTTTTTT. Translation: CASSLGGANEKLFF.

The gene calls are TRBV5-1 and TRBJ2-5; no definite D call. The V and J ends lost 2 bases and 5 bases respectively, with 7 bases between them. The CDR3 runs to 12 residues. CDR1 SGHRS and CDR2 YFSETQ come from the germline V gene. CDR3 nucleotides: TGCGCCAGCAGCTTTTCCGGGGAGACCCAGTACTTC. This translates into CASSFSGETQYF.

The rearrangement uses TRBV4-3 and TRBJ2-7; the D is unclear. CDR3 length: 14 residues. Germline V gene sequence: CDR1 LGHNA, CDR2 YSLEER. V lost 3 bases, J lost 3 bases, and 12 bases lay in between. CDR3 bases: TGCGCCAGCAGCCACGAAGCGTTCCTCTACGAGCAGTACTTC. Translating it yields CASSHEAFLYEQYF.